Presented here are 22 T cell receptor beta chains from one specimen sequenced in a study of PD-1 blockade in classical Hodgkin lymphoma (dated by TCRdb to between 2020 and 2021). Library method: the immunoSEQ multiplex PCR assay. TCRdb provides this immuneACCESS table in a form limited to in-frame rearrangements. Some clones are lacking; in checked studies, under half of them reflect an unresolved V gene, and why the rest are absent is not known. The sample table holds about 15,000 clones, of which approximately 62% were seen once. In total, the top ten clones hold around 7.6% of the sample. The time point label corresponds to: cycle 4 day 1 (C4D1), after 5 to 7 weeks of nivolumab. Every trial patient had relapsed following autologous stem cell transplantation, and prior brentuximab vedotin exposure was what differed among cohorts A, B and C. The sequenced sample was peripheral blood mononuclear cells (PBMCs), obtained before the fourth cycle of nivolumab. The receptors come from a human donor with classical Hodgkin lymphoma.

The chain uses TRBV7-9 and TRBJ2-7, with D possibly being TRBD1 or TRBD2 (6 bases each). The CDR3 sequence is 15 residues long. CDR1 and CDR2 from the germline V gene are SEHNR and FQNEAQ (reference sequence). Trimming took 2 bases from V and 0 from J, leaving 11 bases between them. CDR3 DNA: TGTGCCAGCAGCTTAAAAGGGGGGAGCTCCTACGAGCAGTACTTC. Its protein is CASSLKGGSSYEQYF.

This chain uses TRBV28 with TRBJ2-7; no clear D. This CDR3 spans 15 amino acids. Deletions cut 3 bases from V and 3 bases from J, with 15 bases between. Germline-derived CDR1 and CDR2 are MDHEN and SYDVKM. The CDR3, as DNA: TGTGCCAGCAGTTTCCGTGGAGTAACTTTCTACGAGCAGTACTTC. As protein: CASSFRGVTFYEQYF.

A single count supports this clone. The CDR3 sequence: CASSLSAKNTGELFF. Here the CDR3 DNA reads TGTGCCAGCAGCTTATCAGCTAAGAACACCGGGGAGCTGTTTTTT. The chain carries TRBV7-6 and TRBJ2-2; D remains unclear. Germline lookup yields CDR1 SGHVS and CDR2 FNYEAQ. Trimming took 2 bases from V and 1 from J, leaving 8 bases between them. This CDR3 spans 15 amino acids.

The V call is TRBV6-5, the J call TRBJ1-2; no clear D. This CDR3 has 13 amino acids. Trimming removed 2 bases at V and 4 bases at J, with 8 bases between. Germline CDR1 reads MNHEY; CDR2 reads SVGAGI. CDR3 in amino acids: CASSYGRSYGYTF. The DNA for the CDR3 is TGTGCCAGCAGTTACGGGCGGAGCTATGGCTACACCTTC.

The rearrangement uses TRBV6-6 and TRBJ2-6, with D possibly being TRBD1 (5 bases). The CDR3 contains 15 residues. V was shortened by 4 bases and J by 4 bases, with 11 bases between the two germline ends. Germline CDR1 MNHNY, CDR2 SVGAGI (reference sequence). For the CDR3, the DNA is TGTGCCAGCAGTTTACAGGAATACGGGGCCAACGTCCTGACTTTC. This codes for CASSLQEYGANVLTF.

In its sample, this clone was seen a few times. The chain carries TRBV14 and TRBJ2-7, with 10 bases aligning to TRBD1. V shed 2 bases and J 2 bases; nucleotides not matched to a gene: 15. The CDR3 has 19 residues. Germline assignment: CDR1 SGHDN and CDR2 FVKESK. CDR3: CASSQMMGQGPVGPYEQYF. The CDR3 DNA reads as TGTGCCAGCAGCCAAATGATGGGACAGGGGCCCGTGGGGCCCTACGAGCAGTACTTC.

The chain couples TRBV5-1 to TRBJ2-5; the D gene is possibly TRBD1 (7 bases). Germline-derived CDR1 and CDR2 are SGHRS and YFSETQ. This CDR3 spans 14 amino acids. The V end lost 5 bases, the J end lost 5 bases, and 16 bases lay between the germline ends. CDR3 DNA sequence: TGCGCCAGCAGTCCGTCGGGGGACAGTGAGACCCAGTACTTC. This encodes CASSPSGDSETQYF.

This clone is judged medium-sized. The chain recombines TRBV9 with TRBJ2-3; maybe TRBD1 (5 bases). Germline V gives CDR1 SGDLS, CDR2 YYNGEE. V lost 4 bases, J lost 4 bases, and 10 bases lay in between. This CDR3 has 13 amino acids. CDR3 sequence reads: CASSLRQSDTQYF. CDR3 nucleotide sequence: TGTGCCAGCAGCCTCCGACAGTCAGATACGCAGTATTTT.

This clone was counted a single time. The chain joins TRBV6-1 to TRBJ2-7; TRBD1 aligns across 7 bases. Germline CDR1 reads MNHNS; CDR2 reads SASEGT. The length of the CDR3 is 14 residues. V was pared by 5 bases and J by 2 bases, with 6 bases of the junction left unmatched. CDR3 protein: CASSPRQGTYEQYF. DNA of the CDR3: TGTGCCAGCAGTCCCCGACAGGGAACCTACGAGCAGTACTTC.

The chain couples TRBV23-1 to TRBJ2-2; D unclear. TRBV23-1 is treated as an ORF (open reading frame) with a function not yet certain. V was shortened by 6 bases and J by 5 bases, with 16 bases between the two germline ends. This CDR3 is built from 15 residues. The CDR3 coding sequence is TGCGCCAGCAGACCCCCGTCGCGGCGAACCGGGGAGCTGTTTTTT. This sequence encodes CASRPPSRRTGELFF.

The chain uses TRBV10-1 and TRBJ2-2; D may be TRBD2 (5 bases). This CDR3 comprises 12 residues. CDR1 and CDR2 (germline): WNHNN, SYGVQD (reference sequence). Deletions cut 11 bases from V and 3 bases from J, with 10 bases between. CDR3 in amino acids: CASVSDTGELFF. CDR3 DNA: TGCGCCTCCGTTAGCGACACCGGGGAGCTGTTTTTT.

The chain recombines TRBV11-2 with TRBJ1-2, with 8 bases matching TRBD1. Germline trimming cut 5 bases from V and 0 bases from J; bases unmatched to any gene: 5. The CDR3 sequence is 15 residues long. CDR1 and CDR2 from the germline V gene are SGHAT and FQNNGV. The CDR3 DNA reads TGTGCCAGCAGCGTACAGGGGGAATCTAACTATGGCTACACCTTC. It specifies CASSVQGESNYGYTF.

The chain recombines TRBV6-5 with TRBJ1-1; no definite D call. The CDR3 contains 13 residues. With 6 bases removed from V and 5 bases from J, the gap between germline ends came to 13 bases. Germline values: CDR1 MNHEY, CDR2 SVGAGI. DNA for the CDR3: TGTGCCAGCAGCCCAACTCGTGGGACTGAAGCTTTCTTT. Translated, it gives CASSPTRGTEAFF.

This clone was detected a few times. The chain carries TRBV19 and TRBJ1-2, with 7 bases fitting TRBD1. The ends lost 5 bases at V and 4 bases at J; junction bases unmatched: 10. Germline loops: CDR1 LNHDA, CDR2 SQIVND (reference sequence). The length of the CDR3 is 15 residues. The CDR3 DNA follows: TGTGCCAGTAGTCTCCAAGGGGGCGCGGGCTATGGCTACACCTTC. It yields the protein CASSLQGGAGYGYTF.

The chain carries TRBV5-6 and TRBJ2-7, with TRBD2 identical over 10 bases. After removal of 3 bases from V and 2 bases from J, the junction contained 5 bases not matched to a gene. Germline assignment: CDR1 SGHDT and CDR2 YYEEEE. The CDR3 length is 15 residues. The CDR3 is CASSYSGRGTYEQYF. The CDR3 nucleotides read TGTGCCAGCAGCTACAGCGGGAGGGGAACCTACGAGCAGTACTTC.

This clone qualifies as medium-sized. The sample has other DNA sequences that encode this CDR3 too. The chain couples TRBV19 to TRBJ1-1; D uncertain. Germline V gene sequence: CDR1 LNHDA, CDR2 SQIVND (reference sequence). The CDR3 runs 13 residues. V lost 3 bases and J 3 bases, leaving 8 bases between the germline ends. The CDR3 spells CASSILRDTEAFF. CDR3 bases: TGTGCCAGTAGTATCCTTCGGGACACTGAAGCTTTCTTT. Together with reference TRBV19 and TRBJ1-1, the CDR3 gives the full variable domain: DGGITQSPKYLFRKEGQNVTLSCEQNLNHDAMYWYRQDPGQGLRLIYYSQIVNDFQKGDIAEGYSVSREKKESFPLTVTSAQKNPTAFYLCASSILRDTEAFFGQGTRLTVV.

The gene calls are TRBV19 and TRBJ2-2; D call uncertain. V was shortened by 5 bases and J by 6 bases, with 19 bases between the two germline ends. The CDR3 is 16 residues long. Germline V gene data show CDR1 as LNHDA and CDR2 as SQIVND (reference sequence). CDR3 DNA sequence: TGTGCCAGTAGTTTCCCCCGAACGCATCGGGCCGGGGAGCTGTTTTTT. Translation: CASSFPRTHRAGELFF.

The V and J genes are TRBV19 and TRBJ1-5; 9 bases agree with TRBD1. The CDR3 extends over 16 amino acids. The trim removed 0 bases at V and 4 bases at J, leaving 4 bases unmatched. Germline V gene lookup returns CDR1 LNHDA and CDR2 SQIVND (reference sequence). This chain's CDR3 is CASSIEGDRVNQPQHF. As DNA, the CDR3 is TGTGCCAGTAGTATAGAAGGGGACAGGGTAAATCAGCCCCAGCATTTT.

This clone came up a few times. The chain links TRBV16 to TRBJ1-1; D uncertain. The CDR3 runs to 14 residues. Per the germline V gene, CDR1 is KGHSY and CDR2 is FQNENV. V was clipped by 3 bases and J by 1 base, with 9 bases between them. This CDR3 is CASSHLEKNTEAFF. Written as DNA, the CDR3 is TGTGCCAGCAGCCACTTGGAGAAGAACACTGAAGCTTTCTTT.

J is TRBJ2-5 and V is TRBV27; 13 bases align to TRBD2. Germline assignment: CDR1 MNHEY and CDR2 SMNVEV (reference sequence). This CDR3 contains 15 residues. The ends lost 6 bases at V and 2 bases at J; junction bases unmatched: 3. Written as DNA, the CDR3 is TGTGCCAGCAGACCGGGACTAGCGGGGCAAGAGACCCAGTACTTC. This encodes CASRPGLAGQETQYF.

This clone was seen more than once but under ten times. The CDR3 sequence: CASSSTSGYEQFF. The CDR3 DNA is TGTGCCAGCAGCTCAACTAGCGGCTATGAGCAGTTCTTC. V and J are TRBV11-3 and TRBJ2-1; 8 positions match TRBD2. CDR1 is SGHNT and CDR2 is YENEEA in the germline V gene. The CDR3 sequence is 13 residues long. V gave up 4 bases and J gave up 8 bases; unmatched junction bases: 4.

CDR3 in DNA: TGTGCCAGCAGTGCGCTAGCGGGAGGTACGCAGTATTTT. It encodes CASSALAGGTQYF. V and J are TRBV6-5 and TRBJ2-3, with 11 bases fitting TRBD2. With 5 bases clipped from V and 8 bases from J, the junction kept 3 bases outside the gene matches. Germline CDR1 reads MNHEY; CDR2 reads SVGAGI. The CDR3 totals 13 residues.